This TCR beta chain was found in a study of blood T cell repertoires in COVID-19. Background on the study: COVID-19 samples collected from the United States, Italy and Spain covered acute and convalescent phases. The analysed material was cDNA or gDNA that came from T cells, B-cell-depleted T cells, or PBMCs.

The germline V gene encodes CDR1 MDHEN and CDR2 SYDVKM. Trimming stripped 6 bases from V and 0 bases from J, with 16 bases between. This CDR3 contains 16 residues. Original data processing: Researchers report that nucleated cell counts were estimated from reference gene primer amplification. Assay: immunoSEQ multiplex PCR; the TCRdb copy retains only in-frame clones and omits some. The V and J calls and clone size were taken over from that table, and D and trimming were inferred from the DNA. The table has about 190,000 clones, 80% to 85% seen once; the top ten hold 15% to 20%. V usage is TRBV28 and J usage is TRBJ2-3; D may be TRBD2 (5 bases). The receptor was derived from a human donor in a cohort sampled during active COVID-19. The material sequenced was peripheral blood. This chain's CDR3 is CASRSGGPDSTDTQYF. The CDR3 nucleotides are TGTGCCAGCAGGTCAGGAGGACCCGATAGCACAGATACGCAGTATTTT.